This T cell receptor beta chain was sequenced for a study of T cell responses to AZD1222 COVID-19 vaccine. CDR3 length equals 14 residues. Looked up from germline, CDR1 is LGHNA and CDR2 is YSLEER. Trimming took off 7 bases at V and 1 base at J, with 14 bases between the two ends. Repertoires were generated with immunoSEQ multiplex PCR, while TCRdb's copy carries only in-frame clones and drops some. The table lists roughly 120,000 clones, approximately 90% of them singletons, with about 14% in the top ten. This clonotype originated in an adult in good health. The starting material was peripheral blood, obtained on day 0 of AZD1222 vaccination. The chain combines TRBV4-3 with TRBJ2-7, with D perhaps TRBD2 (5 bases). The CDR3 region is CASKERANSYEQYF. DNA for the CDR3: TGCGCCAGCAAAGAGAGGGCGAATTCCTACGAGCAGTACTTC.